This T cell receptor beta chain stems from a study of T cells in Graves' hyperthyroidism and ophthalmopathy. Findings and caveats of the study: In validation, the model predicted ophthalmopathy. These predictions came a median approximately six months before onset.

The CDR3 regions of TCR beta were amplified from RNA transcripts. The study used the HTBI primer set for a first-round RT-PCR of the TCR CDR3. TCRdb called the multiplex PCR reads again in MiXCR, with one record for every CDR3 protein. The sample includes around 480,000 distinct CDR3 sequences, roughly 14% of them seen just once. In this sample, this clonotype turned up many times. Its antigen remains unidentified. Exclusions: uncontrolled infection, other autoimmune disease, pregnancy, lactation. The CDR3 length is 15 residues. In germline, CDR1 is KGHSH, CDR2 LQKENI. V lost 0 bases and J lost 0, with 8 bases in between.

Material: blood. The clonotype comes from a woman under 30 with Graves' hyperthyroidism. This chain connects TRBV18 to TRBJ1-2, with D unclear. The CDR3 reads CASSPPKATNYGYTF. The CDR3 DNA reads as TGTGCCAGCTCACCACCGAAAGCTACTAACTATGGCTACACCTTC.